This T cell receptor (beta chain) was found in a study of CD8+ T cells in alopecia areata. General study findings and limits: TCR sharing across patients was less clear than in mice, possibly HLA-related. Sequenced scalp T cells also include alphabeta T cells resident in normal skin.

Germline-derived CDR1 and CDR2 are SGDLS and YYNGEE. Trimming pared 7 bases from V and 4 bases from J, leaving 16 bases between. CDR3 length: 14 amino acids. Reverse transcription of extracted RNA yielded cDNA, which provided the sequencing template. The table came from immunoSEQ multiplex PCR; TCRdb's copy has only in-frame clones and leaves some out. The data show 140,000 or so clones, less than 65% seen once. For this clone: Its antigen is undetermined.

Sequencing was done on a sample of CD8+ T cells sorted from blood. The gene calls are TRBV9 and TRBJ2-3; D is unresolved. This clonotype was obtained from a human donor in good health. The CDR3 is CASSPSLAADTQYF. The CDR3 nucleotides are TGTGCCAGCTCTCCCTCCTTGGCTGCAGATACGCAGTATTTT.